These T cell receptor beta chains were read from a single sample in a study of blood T cell repertoires in COVID-19. Produced via immunoSEQ multiplex PCR; TCRdb's table is partial and in-frame only. The repertoire holds 120,000 or so clones, with 75% to 85% as singletons. The material sequenced was peripheral blood. These receptors came from a woman aged 55 to 70 with acute or convalescent COVID-19. CDR3s include the opening cysteine and the closing phenylalanine or tryptophan. Fields, in order: V gene, D gene, J gene, clone size, CDR3 length, CDR3 protein, CDR3 DNA. The D gene is left open where the match is weak. Size is omitted from some rows. Given values are once, few, many or a class for expanded clones.

TRBV11-3	TRBD2	TRBJ2-7	.	14	CASSPLAGAGEQYF	TGTGCCAGCAGCCCTCTAGCGGGGGCCGGCGAGCAGTACTTC
TRBV30	.	TRBJ1-5	few	13	CAWSRDTNQPQHF	TGTGCCTGGAGTAGGGACACTAATCAGCCCCAGCATTTT
TRBV11-2	.	TRBJ1-1	.	15	CASSQLGGRNTEAFF	TGTGCCAGCAGCCAACTAGGTGGCAGGAACACTGAAGCTTTCTTT
TRBV6-2/TRBV6-3	.	TRBJ1-6	few	14	CASSYLGANSPLHF	TGTGCCAGCAGTTACTTGGGGGCTAATTCACCCCTCCACTTT
TRBV18	.	TRBJ1-2	.	13	CASSPEGDYGYTF	TGTGCCAGCTCACCTGAGGGGGACTATGGCTACACCTTC
TRBV24-1	.	TRBJ2-3	.	15	CATSDYTSSTDTQYF	TGTGCCACCAGTGACTATACCTCGAGCACAGATACGCAGTATTTT
TRBV28	.	TRBJ2-7	.	16	CASSGLGGGTPYEQYF	TGTGCCAGCAGTGGGTTAGGTGGGGGCACCCCCTACGAGCAGTACTTC
TRBV7-8	TRBD1	TRBJ1-1	.	14	CASSIDRGDTEAFF	TGTGCCAGCAGCATAGACAGGGGTGACACTGAAGCTTTCTTT
TRBV10-3	TRBD1	TRBJ1-6	.	15	CATTSVGGGDSPLHF	TGTGCCACCACTTCTGTAGGGGGCGGTGATTCACCCCTCCACTTT
TRBV6-4	TRBD1	TRBJ1-2	once	14	CASSPQGAGNGYTF	TGTGCCAGCAGTCCGCAGGGGGCGGGGAATGGCTACACCTTC
TRBV30	TRBD2	TRBJ2-1	.	15	CAWSRGAGLYNEQFF	TGTGCCTGGAGCCGTGGGGCGGGACTATACAATGAGCAGTTCTTC
TRBV6-4	.	TRBJ1-3	.	16	CASSDRTVDSGNTIYF	TGTGCCAGCAGTGACCGGACAGTCGACTCTGGAAACACCATATATTTT
TRBV5-1	.	TRBJ1-3	.	14	CASSLAGYGNTIYF	TGCGCCAGCAGCTTGGCAGGGTATGGAAACACCATATATTTT
TRBV7-4	TRBD1	TRBJ1-5	.	18	CASSLIRDREYSNQPQHF	TGTGCCAGCAGCTTAATCCGGGACAGGGAGTATAGCAATCAGCCCCAGCATTTT
TRBV4-3	.	TRBJ1-6	once	14	CASSRGVDNSPLHF	TGCGCCAGCAGCCGGGGGGTTGATAATTCACCCCTCCACTTT
TRBV5-6	TRBD1	TRBJ2-7	.	13	CASSPTGHYEQYF	TGTGCCAGCAGCCCGACAGGGCACTACGAGCAGTACTTC
TRBV5-1	.	TRBJ1-2	.	16	CASSPTSRGGYYGYTF	TGCGCCAGCAGCCCAACTTCGCGGGGGGGTTACTATGGCTACACCTTC
TRBV7-2	.	TRBJ1-2	.	12	CASSQQDYGYTF	TGTGCCAGCAGCCAACAGGACTATGGCTACACCTTC
TRBV24-1	.	TRBJ2-6	.	16	CATSPGHASGANVLTF	TGTGCCACCAGTCCGGGACATGCCTCTGGGGCCAACGTCCTGACTTTC
TRBV6-2/TRBV6-3	.	TRBJ1-4	few	14	CASSRRGFNEKLFF	TGTGCCAGCAGTCGCCGGGGGTTTAATGAAAAACTGTTTTTT
TRBV12-3/TRBV12-4	.	TRBJ1-1	.	13	CASSPGGRTEAFF	TGTGCCAGCAGCCCGGGGGGACGGACTGAAGCTTTCTTT
TRBV5-6	TRBD1	TRBJ1-5	.	15	CASSPGTGIHQPQHF	TGTGCCAGCAGCCCGGGGACAGGGATCCATCAGCCCCAGCATTTT
TRBV5-6	.	TRBJ2-2	.	14	CASSPGTQTGELFF	TGTGCCAGCAGCCCCGGGACACAAACCGGGGAGCTGTTTTTT
TRBV5-6	.	TRBJ1-1	.	14	CASSLFLMNTEAFF	TGTGCCAGCAGCTTGTTCCTTATGAACACTGAAGCTTTCTTT
TRBV6-2/TRBV6-3	TRBD2	TRBJ2-7	once	15	CASSPTSGRTYEQYF	TGTGCCAGCAGTCCGACTAGCGGGCGGACCTACGAGCAGTACTTC
TRBV24-1	.	TRBJ2-2	.	12	CATRQGPGELFF	TGTGCCACCAGACAGGGTCCCGGGGAGCTGTTTTTT
TRBV7-9	.	TRBJ2-7	.	14	CASSLVTARGEQYF	TGTGCCAGCAGCTTAGTGACGGCTAGGGGAGAGCAGTACTTC
TRBV6-2/TRBV6-3	.	TRBJ2-7	.	13	CASSYSVGDEQYF	TGTGCCAGCAGTTACTCGGTCGGGGACGAGCAGTACTTC